The T cell receptor beta chain described here comes from a study of T cell responses to AZD1222 COVID-19 vaccine. This table comes from immunoSEQ multiplex PCR, and its TCRdb copy is limited to in-frame clones, with some not included. Among some 60,000 clones, 65% to 90% were seen once, and the ten largest hold roughly 20%. The CDR3 has 16 residues. V lost 4 bases and J 3 bases, leaving 17 bases between the germline ends. Germline V gene lookup returns CDR1 SGHRS and CDR2 YFSETQ. The sample consisted of peripheral blood, taken on day 0 of AZD1222 vaccination. This chain joins TRBV5-1 and TRBJ2-1; D is possibly TRBD1 or TRBD2 (5 bases each). The source is an adult in good health. The CDR3 DNA is TGCGCCAGCAGCCTAGGGACCTCGCCCCACTACAATGAGCAGTTCTTC. It specifies CASSLGTSPHYNEQFF.